This TCR beta chain is drawn from a study of T cell clusters in autoimmune cytopenias (dated by TCRdb to about 2019). Some background on the complete study: A median TRB sequencing depth of roughly 47,000 reads per sample was reached, and a median of around 2,500 distinct TRB clonotypes per sample was obtained. TRB and IGH repertoires from peripheral blood were sequenced in autoimmune cytopenia patients at active disease and during treatment follow-up, with healthy, CLL and autoimmune hepatitis controls included alongside. The study was designed to test whether a disease-specific immune repertoire signature usable as a blood-based biomarker is carried by autoimmune cytopenia patients. What the research found in general, with its limitations: GLIPH results suggested that primary autoimmune cytopenia patients were missing physiological T cell clusters, with 51 clusters found only in healthy donors compared with fewer than 20 found only in patients. Healthy donors showed around 3.1-fold more exclusive TRB clusters than active autoimmune hepatitis patients, consistent with an autoimmunity-wide signature. Shifts in the TRB repertoire, including less even repertoires in secondary cytopenia and CLL, were mostly a reflection of lymphoma bias and not of autoimmunity. The cluster-lack signature was not observed for secondary cytopenia versus CLL, as the signature was apparently masked by the dominant lymphoma-associated repertoire. The T cell clusters were defined only in silico, and the functional role of the clusters still needed to be validated experimentally.

Worth noting for this clonotype: Its antigen specificity is not known.

Multiplex PCR with a touch-down protocol amplified TRB rearrangements, with the TRB-A and TRB-B primer pools combined in a single tube. Two consecutive PCR reactions with Phusion HS II polymerase added Illumina adapters and sample indices to the amplicons. The amplicons were purified from gel with the NucleoSpin Gel and PCR Clean-up kit, after which the amplicons were quantified by Qubit and checked for quality on an Agilent 2100 Bioanalyzer. Sequencing of the libraries was done on an Illumina MiSeq with 600-cycle, single-indexed, paired-end runs. On the authors' methods: TRB reads were aligned and assembled with MiXCR version 2.1.12 using the default MiXCR reference library. A clone was defined by each unique CDR3 nucleotide sequence, and analysis was restricted to productive sequences with at least two reads. Repertoire diversity was assessed by alpha-parameterized diversity profiles (alpha 0 to 5), including Shannon (alpha 1) and Simpson (alpha 2) indices, computed with an R script. The tcR package was used to compute combinatorial TRB VJ usage, and cohorts were compared on this usage by principal component analysis with ade4. Using GLIPH, TCRbeta CDR3s were clustered on pairs of cohorts matched for age and read depth, and a Wilcoxon test was used to compare cluster frequencies. After TCRdb reprocessed the reads, each CDR3 protein sequence was kept as one row, without DNA. The V and J calls follow TCRdb's processing rather than the paper's. This specimen's table enumerates approximately 3,000 distinct CDR3 sequences. Of the sample, 20% to 30% falls within the top ten clones.

For each sample, TRB amplification used about 240 ng of peripheral blood genomic DNA, equal to some 37,000 genome equivalents. In the germline V gene, CDR1 corresponds to SGHDN and CDR2 to FVKESK. The CDR3 goes from the cysteine to the phenylalanine over 16 residues. The entry carries no DNA sequence. In this chain, TRBV14 is recombined with TRBJ2-5; TCRdb names TRBD2, which stays unverified in the absence of DNA. The sample consisted of peripheral blood. This TCR derives from a human donor with an autoimmune cytopenia or autoimmune hepatitis (not recorded which). The CDR3 reads CASSQVPQAGQETQYF.